Presented here are 29 T cell receptor beta chains from one specimen sequenced in a study of blood T cell repertoires in COVID-19. Measured with immunoSEQ multiplex PCR; TCRdb has only the in-frame clones, and not every one. The repertoire holds about 160,000 clones, with roughly four fifths as singletons. Specimen: peripheral blood. Source of these receptors: a human donor with acute or convalescent COVID-19. The donor label of this sample is uncertain.

The V call is TRBV2, the J call TRBJ2-1, with D possibly TRBD2 on 6 matching bases. V shed 6 bases and J shed 1 base, with 10 bases lying between them. Looked up from germline, CDR1 is SNHLY and CDR2 is FYNNEI. CDR3 length: 14 amino acids. CDR3 DNA: TGTGCCAGCAGCGGGGGACCGTCCTACAATGAGCAGTTCTTC. Protein product: CASSGGPSYNEQFF.

The gene calls are TRBV27 and TRBJ2-1; TRBD2 matches at 8 bases. This CDR3 region has 14 residues. The ends lost 3 bases at V and 10 bases at J; junction bases unmatched: 8. From germline, CDR1 is MNHEY and CDR2 SMNVEV (reference sequence). DNA for the CDR3: TGTGCCAGCAGTTTGTCCCGGGGGGGAATGGAGCAGTTCTTC. This translates into CASSLSRGGMEQFF.

V is TRBV11-3 and J is TRBJ2-3; no definite D call. The CDR3 is made up of 15 amino acids. Between the trimmed V and J ends, which lost 1 base and 2 bases, there was a span of 10 bases. Looked up from germline, CDR1 is SGHNT and CDR2 is YENEEA. CDR3 loop: CASSLGQAFTDTQYF. CDR3 nucleotides: TGTGCCAGCAGCTTAGGGCAGGCTTTCACAGATACGCAGTATTTT.

This clone was seen once. The V gene is TRBV5-5, the J gene TRBJ2-3, with TRBD1 as a possible D gene (6 bases). Looked up from germline, CDR1 is SGHKS and CDR2 is YYEKEE (reference sequence). The V end lost 2 bases, the J end lost 5 bases, and 24 bases lay between the germline ends. The CDR3 has 18 residues. In DNA form, the CDR3 reads TGTGCCAGCAGCTTCATAACCACTCGTAGGGGGTTGGGAGATACGCAGTATTTT. Translated, it gives CASSFITTRRGLGDTQYF.

The chain joins TRBV9 to TRBJ1-1, with a weak D call TRBD1 (6 bases). This CDR3 is 15 amino acids long. Germline V gene data show CDR1 as SGDLS and CDR2 as YYNGEE. Deletions cut 0 bases from V and 5 bases from J, with 14 bases between. The CDR3 reads CASSVGSGGRTEAFF. In DNA, the CDR3 is TGTGCCAGCAGCGTAGGATCGGGGGGCCGAACTGAAGCTTTCTTT.

The chain is built from TRBV19 and TRBJ2-7; 9 bases map to TRBD1. Per the germline V gene, CDR1 is LNHDA and CDR2 is SQIVND (reference sequence). Trimming removed 5 bases from V and 3 bases from J; junction bases left unmatched: 8. This CDR3 is built from 15 residues. CDR3 sequence: CASSQQGQGGYEQYF. The DNA for the CDR3 is TGTGCCAGTAGTCAACAGGGACAGGGAGGCTACGAGCAGTACTTC.

The chain uses TRBV5-1 and TRBJ1-1; tentatively, D is TRBD1 (6 bases). This CDR3 has 15 amino acids. The V end was cut by 1 base, the J end by 7 bases, with 17 bases between. Germline V gene sequence: CDR1 SGHRS, CDR2 YFSETQ. CDR3 protein: CASSLTPQGGGEAFF. DNA for the CDR3: TGCGCCAGCAGCTTGACTCCGCAGGGAGGGGGTGAAGCTTTCTTT.

This clone was counted only a few times. CDR3 DNA: TGTGCCAGCAGCTCCTCTAGGTACGAGCAGTACTTC. It yields the protein CASSSSRYEQYF. The V and J genes are TRBV5-6 and TRBJ2-7; D is unresolved. CDR1 SGHDT and CDR2 YYEEEE come from the germline V gene. The CDR3 is made up of 12 amino acids. Trimming took off 3 bases at V and 4 bases at J, with 8 bases between the two ends.

The chain has TRBV7-2 and TRBJ1-2; D is possibly TRBD1 (5 bases). The germline V gene has CDR1 SGHTA and CDR2 FQGNSA. The CDR3 consists of 13 residues. Trimming stripped 0 bases from V and 7 bases from J, with 9 bases between. The CDR3 DNA sequence: TGTGCCAGCAGCTTAGCGGGTGACAGTGGCTACACCTTC. Translation: CASSLAGDSGYTF.

The chain links TRBV7-7 to TRBJ2-2; 7 bases match TRBD2. Losses at the gene ends were 5 bases for V and 6 bases for J; bases not matched to a gene: 9. The CDR3 consists of 15 residues. Germline assignment: CDR1 SSHAT and CDR2 FNYEAQ (reference sequence). Here the CDR3 reads CASSVSGGPPGELFF. CDR3 DNA sequence: TGTGCCAGCAGCGTGTCGGGGGGTCCCCCCGGGGAGCTGTTTTTT. Full variable domain (outside the CDR3, taken from reference TRBV7-7 and TRBJ2-2): GAGVSQSPRYKVTKRGQDVTLRCDPISSHATLYWYQQALGQGPEFLTYFNYEAQPDKSGLPSDRFSAERPEGSISTLTIQRTEQRDSAMYRCASSVSGGPPGELFFGEGSRLTVL.

This chain uses TRBV19 with TRBJ1-5, with 9 bases fitting TRBD1. V trimming: 5 bases; J trimming: 2 bases; junction bases outside the gene matches: 10. The CDR3 has 17 residues. The germline gives CDR1 LNHDA, CDR2 SQIVND (reference sequence). In nucleotides, the CDR3 is TGTGCCAGTAGTCTTACCGGACAGGGGACGGGCAATCAGCCCCAGCATTTT. It yields the protein CASSLTGQGTGNQPQHF. The whole variable domain, remainder taken from reference TRBV19 and TRBJ1-5, is DGGITQSPKYLFRKEGQNVTLSCEQNLNHDAMYWYRQDPGQGLRLIYYSQIVNDFQKGDIAEGYSVSREKKESFPLTVTSAQKNPTAFYLCASSLTGQGTGNQPQHFGDGTRLSIL.

The rearrangement links TRBV3-1 (or the pseudogene TRBV3-2) to TRBJ2-1; TRBD2 agrees at 8 bases. V trimming: 5 bases; J trimming: 7 bases; junction bases outside the gene matches: 13. Germline V CDR1 and CDR2: LGHDT, YNNKEL (reference sequence). The CDR3 is 16 amino acids. CDR3 sequence: CASSGASGGGSNEQFF. The DNA of the CDR3 is TGTGCCAGCAGCGGGGCAAGCGGGGGAGGGTCGAATGAGCAGTTCTTC.

The CDR3 region is CSASPSGAETQYF. DNA for the CDR3: TGCAGTGCTAGTCCGAGCGGGGCTGAGACCCAGTACTTC. The J gene is TRBJ2-5, the V gene TRBV20-1; the match to TRBD2 covers 7 bases. The CDR3 totals 13 residues. CDR1 DFQATT and CDR2 SNEGSKA come from the germline V gene (reference sequence). Trimming removed 3 bases from V and 5 bases from J; junction bases left unmatched: 6.

V gene TRBV10-3 combines with J gene TRBJ1-1; 9 nucleotides line up with TRBD1. J gave up 5 bases and V 2 bases, and 6 bases lay outside the gene matches. Germline V gene lookup returns CDR1 ENHRY and CDR2 SYGVKD. This CDR3 spans 15 amino acids. The CDR3: CAISEDRQGVTEAFF. In DNA, the CDR3 is TGTGCCATCAGTGAGGACCGACAGGGGGTGACTGAAGCTTTCTTT.

The V call is TRBV19, the J call TRBJ1-5; D remains ambiguous. Trimming removed 1 base from V and 4 bases from J, with 8 bases in between. Germline lookup yields CDR1 LNHDA and CDR2 SQIVND (reference sequence). CDR3 length: 14 residues. For the CDR3, the DNA is TGTGCCAGTAGTATAGTTGGAGGGAATCAGCCCCAGCATTTT. This encodes CASSIVGGNQPQHF.

The rearrangement uses TRBV30 and TRBJ1-6, with D uncertain. With 4 bases removed from V and 9 bases from J, the gap between germline ends came to 19 bases. Germline V lookup: CDR1 GTSNPN, CDR2 SVGIG (reference sequence). The CDR3 consists of 15 residues. CDR3 coding DNA: TGTGCCTGGACCAACCTAGGCGTGAGTGGTTCACCCCTCCACTTT. Its translation is CAWTNLGVSGSPLHF.

The chain combines TRBV7-3 with TRBJ1-1; D ambiguous. Per the germline V gene, CDR1 is SGHTA and CDR2 is FQGTGA. The CDR3 length is 13 residues. The ends were cut back, 0 bases at V and 4 bases at J, with 6 bases in the middle. The CDR3 protein is CASSLTLSTEAFF. The CDR3 region has the DNA TGTGCCAGCAGCTTAACCCTGAGCACTGAAGCTTTCTTT.

The chain recombines TRBV6-5 with TRBJ1-2; no reliable D call. V was cut by 2 bases and J by 8 bases, with 15 bases left in between. This CDR3 comprises 14 residues. From germline, CDR1 is MNHEY and CDR2 SVGAGI. CDR3 DNA: TGTGCCAGCAGTTACGAGGGCGGTTCAAAGGGCTACACCTTC. This translates into CASSYEGGSKGYTF.

This clone was seen more than once but under ten times. The chain recombines TRBV19 with TRBJ1-2; D not certain. Germline assignment: CDR1 LNHDA and CDR2 SQIVND (reference sequence). V was shortened by 4 bases and J by 2 bases, with 20 bases between the two germline ends. CDR3 length: 17 residues. CDR3 in amino acids: CASSTPGVLVGNYGYTF. The CDR3 DNA follows: TGTGCCAGTAGTACTCCGGGAGTGTTGGTGGGAAACTATGGCTACACCTTC.

This clone has just a few counts. This chain uses TRBV11-2 with TRBJ1-5, with 7 positions matching TRBD1. The ends lost 1 base at V and 6 bases at J; junction bases unmatched: 6. In germline, CDR1 is SGHAT, CDR2 FQNNGV. CDR3 length: 15 residues. CDR3 in amino acids: CASSLGGGAGQPQHF. The CDR3 coding sequence is TGTGCCAGCAGCTTAGGAGGGGGCGCGGGTCAGCCCCAGCATTTT.

The rearrangement links TRBV7-3 to TRBJ1-6, with 10 bases aligning to TRBD1. Looked up from germline, CDR1 is SGHTA and CDR2 is FQGTGA. Germline trimming cut 3 bases from V and 7 bases from J; bases unmatched to any gene: 6. The CDR3 extends over 16 amino acids. The CDR3 bases are TGTGCCAGCAGCTTGATGGGACAGGGGCTAAATTCACCCCTCCACTTT. Its protein product is CASSLMGQGLNSPLHF.

V is TRBV5-8 and J is TRBJ2-3, with 9 bases identical to TRBD2. The CDR3 covers 16 residues. J gave up 2 bases and V 9 bases, and 13 bases lay outside the gene matches. CDR1 and CDR2 from the germline V gene are SGHTS and YDEGEE. The CDR3 region has the DNA TGTGCCACGTCGTTCTTGAGCGGGGGGACCACAGATACGCAGTATTTT. Protein product: CATSFLSGGTTDTQYF.

The chain recombines TRBV6-1 with TRBJ1-1, with a tentative D call TRBD1 (6 bases). V lost 3 bases to trimming and J lost 6 bases, with 14 bases between them. This CDR3 contains 14 residues. The germline V gene has CDR1 MNHNS and CDR2 SASEGT. CDR3: CASSEGGGRAEAFF. The CDR3 bases are TGTGCCAGCAGTGAGGGGGGCGGGAGGGCTGAAGCTTTCTTT.

This chain joins TRBV9 and TRBJ2-5; 7 bases align to TRBD1. There are 14 residues in the CDR3. Germline V gives CDR1 SGDLS, CDR2 YYNGEE. V lost 2 bases, J lost 5 bases, and 6 bases stayed unmatched. Here the CDR3 DNA reads TGTGCCAGCAGCGTTAAGGGGGCCGGGGAGACCCAGTACTTC. Translating it yields CASSVKGAGETQYF. The full variable domain, completed using reference TRBV9 and TRBJ2-5, is DSGVTQTPKHLITATGQRVTLRCSPRSGDLSVYWYQQSLDQGLQFLIQYYNGEERAKGNILERFSAQQFPDLHSELNLSSLELGDSALYFCASSVKGAGETQYFGPGTRLLVL.

The genes are TRBV3-1 (or the pseudogene TRBV3-2) and TRBJ1-3; no clear D. This CDR3 comprises 15 residues. The germline V and J ends were trimmed by 0 bases and 4 bases, with 10 bases remaining between them. Germline V gene lookup returns CDR1 LGHDT and CDR2 YNNKEL (reference sequence). The CDR3 DNA reads TGTGCCAGCAGCCAAGAGCGCCTGCGGGGAAACACCATATATTTT. This codes for CASSQERLRGNTIYF.

The chain uses TRBV5-1 and TRBJ2-7; 8 bases map to TRBD1. Germline V lookup: CDR1 SGHRS, CDR2 YFSETQ. The CDR3 spans 14 residues. With 3 bases clipped from V and 3 bases from J, the junction kept 5 bases outside the gene matches. This CDR3 reads CASSYTGTGYEQYF. The CDR3 DNA is TGCGCCAGCAGCTATACCGGGACAGGCTACGAGCAGTACTTC.

The chain recombines TRBV2 with TRBJ1-1, with 7 bases lining up with TRBD1. Germline lookup yields CDR1 SNHLY and CDR2 FYNNEI. CDR3 length: 12 amino acids. J gave up 5 bases and V 7 bases, and 4 bases lay outside the gene matches. The CDR3 here is CASMQGETEAFF. The CDR3 DNA is TGTGCCAGCATGCAGGGGGAAACTGAAGCTTTCTTT.

This clone was recorded a few times. The J gene is TRBJ1-5, the V gene TRBV5-6; TRBD1 matches at 7 bases. Germline V gives CDR1 SGHDT, CDR2 YYEEEE. This CDR3 comprises 16 residues. The junction had 5 bases not matched to a gene; V was cut back by 0 bases and J by 2 bases. For the CDR3, the DNA is TGTGCCAGCAGCTTGGGAGGGGGCTTAGGCAATCAGCCCCAGCATTTT. It encodes CASSLGGGLGNQPQHF.

The rearrangement uses TRBV7-2 and TRBJ2-1; no clear D. In germline, CDR1 is SGHTA, CDR2 FQGNSA. Trimming stripped 4 bases from V and 9 bases from J, with 13 bases between. There are 13 residues in the CDR3. The chain's CDR3 is CASSYPPRSEQFF. The CDR3 DNA reads as TGTGCCAGCAGCTACCCCCCGCGAAGTGAGCAGTTCTTC.